This record covers a single T cell receptor beta chain. The antigen remains undetermined. In germline, CDR1 is SGDLS, CDR2 YYNGEE. J gave up 6 bases and V 3 bases, and 6 bases lay outside the gene matches. This CDR3 contains 15 residues. The data are from a study of cytomegalovirus exposure and HLA in healthy donors. Study-wide results and limits: The study flagged roughly 160 TCR beta chains as cytomegalovirus-associated.

Method: immunoSEQ multiplex PCR; TCRdb's copy keeps in-frame clones and lacks some. The sample holds about 110,000 clones, around 89% seen once. The rearrangement joins TRBV9 to TRBJ1-6, with TRBD1 matching over 7 bases. The TCR originated in a woman aged 25 to 39 in good health and CMV-seropositive. Sequences were obtained from PBMCs. CDR3 bases: TGTGCCAGCAGCGCTTATAGGGACAGTAATTCACCCCTCCACTTT. It yields the protein CASSAYRDSNSPLHF.